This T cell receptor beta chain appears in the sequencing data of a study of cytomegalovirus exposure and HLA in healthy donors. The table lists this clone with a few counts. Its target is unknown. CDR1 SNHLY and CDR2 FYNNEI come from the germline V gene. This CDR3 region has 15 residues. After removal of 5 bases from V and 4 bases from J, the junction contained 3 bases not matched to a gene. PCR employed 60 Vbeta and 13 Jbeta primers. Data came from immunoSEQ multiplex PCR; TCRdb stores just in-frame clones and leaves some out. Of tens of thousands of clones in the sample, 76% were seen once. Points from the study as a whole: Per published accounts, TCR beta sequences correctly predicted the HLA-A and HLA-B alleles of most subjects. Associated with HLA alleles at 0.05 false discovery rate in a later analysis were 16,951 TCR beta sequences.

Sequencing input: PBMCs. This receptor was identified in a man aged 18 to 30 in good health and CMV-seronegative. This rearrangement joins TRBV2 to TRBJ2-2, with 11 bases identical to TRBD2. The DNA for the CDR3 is TGTGCCAGCAGTCCTAGCGGGGGGATCACCGGGGAGCTGTTTTTT. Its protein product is CASSPSGGITGELFF.